Each of the 12 T cell receptor beta chains below was sequenced from the same sample in a study of CD8+CD57+ T cells in acquired aplastic anemia. Flow cytometry had shown expanded CD8+CD57+ cells in the patients chosen for sequencing. Profiling that covered TCR beta VDJ and CDR3 relied on genomic DNA as its template. TCRdb re-called the reads with MiXCR, one entry per CDR3 protein. The data contain about 240,000 distinct CDR3 sequences, approximately 50% of them singletons. The specimen was sorted CD4+, CD8+, or CD8+CD57+ T cells (not recorded which) from PBMCs. The receptors derive from a human donor with aplastic anemia.

V and J are TRBV30 and TRBJ2-7; no clear D gene. CDR1 is GTSNPN, CDR2 SVGIG, per germline (reference sequence). The CDR3 runs 13 residues. V was trimmed by 0 bases and J by 4 bases, leaving 10 bases between them. CDR3 DNA: TGTGCCTGGAGTGTTGGGATCGGGTACGAGCAGTACTTC. It yields the protein CAWSVGIGYEQYF.

This clonotype was counted ten times or more. The genes are TRBV6-4 and TRBJ2-2; TRBD2 is a possible D gene (6 bases). This CDR3 has 14 residues. Trimming took off 8 bases at V and 5 bases at J, with 15 bases between the two ends. Germline V gene lookup returns CDR1 MRHNA and CDR2 SNTAGT. DNA for the CDR3: TGTGCCAGCCGCTCGGGAGCATATACCGGGGAGCTGTTTTTT. Protein: CASRSGAYTGELFF.

J is TRBJ1-2 and V is TRBV28, with D tentatively TRBD1 (5 bases). Trimming removed 3 bases at V and 10 bases at J, with 15 bases between. Germline V CDR1 and CDR2: MDHEN, SYDVKM. The CDR3 length is 13 residues. Here the CDR3 DNA reads TGTGCCAGCAGTTTCATTCTCGAGGGGCACTACACCTTC. It is translated as CASSFILEGHYTF.

This clonotype was recorded only once. Mismatch with germline at one junction end may stem from a read error. The CDR3 nucleotides read TGTGCCAGCAGTTACCCCGGGACAGGGTCTACATATACGCAGTATTTT. Amino acids: CASSYPGTGSTYTQYF. This sequence joins TRBV10-3 and TRBJ2-3; 9 bases agree with TRBD1. The CDR3 runs 16 residues. Germline assignment: CDR1 ENHRY and CDR2 SYGVKD.

V usage is TRBV6-1 and J usage is TRBJ1-2; D call uncertain. V lost 1 base and J 4 bases, leaving 19 bases between the germline ends. The CDR3 length is 17 residues. Per germline, CDR1 MNHNS and CDR2 SASEGT. This CDR3 is CASSEVSFGIGLYGYTF. In DNA, the CDR3 is TGTGCCAGCAGTGAAGTGTCCTTCGGGATAGGGCTCTATGGCTACACCTTC.

The rearrangement links TRBV2 to TRBJ2-5; no firm D call. CDR1 and CDR2 from the germline V gene are SNHLY and FYNNEI. This CDR3 has 14 amino acids. V lost 7 bases to trimming and J lost 6 bases, with 18 bases between them. CDR3 sequence (DNA): TGTGCCAGCAAAACCCCGCCCCGCACCCAGACCCAGTACTTC. It specifies CASKTPPRTQTQYF.

This clonotype was detected ten times or more. The rearrangement links TRBV7-9 to TRBJ2-5, with TRBD2 matching over 13 bases. V shed 0 bases, J shed 3 bases, and the junction held 1 base outside the gene matches. CDR1 SEHNR and CDR2 FQNEAQ come from the germline V gene (reference sequence). This CDR3 has 16 amino acids. CDR3 sequence (DNA): TGTGCCAGCAGCTTAGCGGGACTAGCGGGAAAAGAGACCCAGTACTTC. This encodes CASSLAGLAGKETQYF.

This clonotype was recorded many times. The chain uses TRBV4-1 and TRBJ1-1; tentative D call: TRBD1 (6 bases). V was clipped by 1 base and J by 1 base, with 16 bases between them. The germline gives CDR1 MGHRA, CDR2 YSYEKL. This CDR3 has 17 residues. The CDR3 sequence: CASSQVGTGWENTEAFF. The CDR3 DNA reads as TGCGCCAGCAGCCAAGTCGGAACAGGGTGGGAGAACACTGAAGCTTTCTTT.

This clonotype appeared many times. The V call is TRBV6-4, the J call TRBJ2-7, with D tentatively TRBD2 (5 bases). The CDR3 runs 14 residues. Trimming removed 11 bases at V and 1 base at J, with 18 bases between. Germline V lookup: CDR1 MRHNA, CDR2 SNTAGT. Written as DNA, the CDR3 is TGTGCCGCGGGTGACACGGGTAAGTCCTACGAGCAGTACTTC. Amino acid sequence: CAAGDTGKSYEQYF.

This clonotype occurred many times. In nucleotides, the CDR3 is TGTGCCAGCAGCGTATGGGGGACAGGGGCGAACACCGGGGAGCTGTTTTTT. Translated: CASSVWGTGANTGELFF. The rearrangement uses TRBV9 and TRBJ2-2, with 10 bases aligning to TRBD1. Germline CDR1 and CDR2: SGDLS and YYNGEE. CDR3 size: 17 residues. V lost 1 base to trimming and J lost 0 bases; unmatched junction nucleotides: 3. The full variable domain, in which reference TRBV9 and TRBJ2-2 provide the parts outside the CDR3, is DSGVTQTPKHLITATGQRVTLRCSPRSGDLSVYWYQQSLDQGLQFLIQYYNGEERAKGNILERFSAQQFPDLHSELNLSSLELGDSALYFCASSVWGTGANTGELFFGEGSRLTVL.

This clonotype was seen at least ten times. V and J are TRBV7-2 and TRBJ2-1; 10 bases map to TRBD1. With V trimmed by 1 base and J by 1 base, 4 bases remained unmatched. Germline-derived CDR1 and CDR2 are SGHTA and FQGNSA. This CDR3 is built from 17 residues. The CDR3 loop reads CASSLVGTGVSYNEQFF. For the CDR3, the DNA is TGTGCCAGCAGCTTAGTAGGGACAGGGGTTTCCTACAATGAGCAGTTCTTC. The full variable domain, rest sourced from reference TRBV7-2 and TRBJ2-1, is GAGVSQSPSNKVTEKGKDVELRCDPISGHTALYWYRQSLGQGLEFLIYFQGNSAPDKSGLPSDRFSAERTGGSVSTLTIQRTQQEDSAVYLCASSLVGTGVSYNEQFFGPGTRLTVL.

This clonotype has just one count. This rearrangement joins TRBV20-1 to TRBJ2-7; weak D call: TRBD1 (5 bases). CDR1 is DFQATT and CDR2 is SNEGSKA in the germline V gene (reference sequence). The CDR3 is 14 amino acids. Trimming took off 6 bases at V and 3 bases at J, with 18 bases between the two ends. The CDR3 protein is CSAVGGASNYEQYF. CDR3 bases: TGCAGTGCGGTCGGTGGGGCCTCCAACTACGAGCAGTACTTC.